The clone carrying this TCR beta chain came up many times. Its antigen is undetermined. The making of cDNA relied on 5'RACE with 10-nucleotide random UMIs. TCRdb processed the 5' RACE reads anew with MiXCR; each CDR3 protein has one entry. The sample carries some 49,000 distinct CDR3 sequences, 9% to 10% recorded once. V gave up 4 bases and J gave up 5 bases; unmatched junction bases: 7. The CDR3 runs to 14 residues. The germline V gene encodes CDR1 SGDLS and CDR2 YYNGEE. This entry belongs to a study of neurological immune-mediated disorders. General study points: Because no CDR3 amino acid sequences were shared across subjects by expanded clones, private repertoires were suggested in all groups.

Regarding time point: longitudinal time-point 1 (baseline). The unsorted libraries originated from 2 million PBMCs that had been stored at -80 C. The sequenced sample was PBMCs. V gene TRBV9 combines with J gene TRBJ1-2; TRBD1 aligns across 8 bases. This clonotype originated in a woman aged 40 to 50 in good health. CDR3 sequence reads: CASSPRTGLYGYTF. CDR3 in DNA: TGTGCCAGCAGCCCCCGGACAGGGTTATATGGCTACACCTTC. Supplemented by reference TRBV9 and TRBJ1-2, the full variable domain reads DSGVTQTPKHLITATGQRVTLRCSPRSGDLSVYWYQQSLDQGLQFLIQYYNGEERAKGNILERFSAQQFPDLHSELNLSSLELGDSALYFCASSPRTGLYGYTFGSGTRLTVV.